These 26 T cell receptor beta chains share one sample of origin, sequenced in a study of blood T cell repertoires in COVID-19. Profiled with immunoSEQ multiplex PCR; TCRdb holds only in-frame clones, not every one. In the table there are 300,000 or so clones, about 85% of which are singletons. The sequenced sample was peripheral blood. The source of these receptors is a woman between 45 and 65 years old with active or convalescent COVID-19.

J is TRBJ1-1 and V is TRBV5-1, with 7 positions matching TRBD1. Looked up from germline, CDR1 is SGHRS and CDR2 is YFSETQ. J gave up 3 bases and V 2 bases, and 7 bases lay outside the gene matches. CDR3 length: 15 residues. In nucleotides, the CDR3 is TGCGCCAGCAGCTTAGAGGGGGCCCCTCACACTGAAGCTTTCTTT. Residues: CASSLEGAPHTEAFF.

The chain couples TRBV6-2 or TRBV6-3 to TRBJ1-1, with 8 bases fitting TRBD1. This CDR3 has 15 residues. V shed 2 bases, J shed 5 bases, and the junction held 7 bases outside the gene matches. Germline loops: CDR1 MNHEY, CDR2 SVGEGT. The CDR3: CASSYGQGRRTEAFF. DNA for the CDR3: TGTGCCAGCAGTTACGGACAGGGCCGAAGGACTGAAGCTTTCTTT.

V is TRBV3-1 (or the pseudogene TRBV3-2) and J is TRBJ1-4; 7 nucleotides align to TRBD1. The germline gives CDR1 LGHDT, CDR2 YNNKEL (reference sequence). The CDR3 loop spans 13 amino acids. V shed 4 bases and J 7 bases; nucleotides not matched to a gene: 3. CDR3 sequence: CASSPRGSEKLFF. CDR3 DNA: TGTGCCAGCAGCCCCAGGGGGAGTGAAAAACTGTTTTTT.

The rearrangement joins TRBV5-1 to TRBJ2-1; the D is unclear. The V gene's germline CDR1 is SGHRS and CDR2 YFSETQ. The ends were cut back, 4 bases at V and 2 bases at J, with 10 bases in the middle. The CDR3 sequence is 14 residues long. The CDR3: CASSLAATYNEQFF. In DNA form, the CDR3 reads TGCGCCAGCAGCCTTGCGGCGACCTACAATGAGCAGTTCTTC.

This sequence joins TRBV21-1 and TRBJ2-1; the table's D gene call, TRBD2, was not cross checked with the DNA. TRBV21-1 counts as a pseudogene. The CDR3 is 16 amino acids. Here the CDR3 DNA reads TGTGCCAGCAGCACTACTAGCGGGAGGAGAGGGAATGAGCAGTTCTTC. Its translation is CASSTTSGRRGNEQFF.

The J gene is TRBJ1-6, the V gene TRBV5-1; TRBD1 might be the D (5 bases). The CDR3 spans 15 residues. CDR1 is SGHRS and CDR2 is YFSETQ in the germline V gene. The V end lost 5 bases, the J end lost 9 bases, and 18 bases lay between the germline ends. DNA for the CDR3: TGCGCCAGCAGGCGGGACTTACAAGGAGTTTCACCCCTCCACTTT. This gives the protein CASRRDLQGVSPLHF.

The V call is TRBV28, the J call TRBJ2-7; D is perhaps TRBD2 (6 bases). The germline V and J ends were trimmed by 2 bases and 0 bases, with 14 bases remaining between them. The V gene's germline CDR1 is MDHEN and CDR2 SYDVKM. The CDR3 covers 16 residues. The CDR3 DNA follows: TGTGCCAGCAGTTTACGGAGGGGCGCCCGCTCCTACGAGCAGTACTTC. As protein: CASSLRRGARSYEQYF.

The rearrangement joins TRBV28 to TRBJ2-3; 7 nucleotides align to TRBD2. Germline V gene sequence: CDR1 MDHEN, CDR2 SYDVKM. CDR3 length: 15 residues. J lost 2 bases, V lost 1 base, and 3 bases had no gene match. The CDR3 protein is CASSLSLADTDTQYF. The CDR3 DNA reads as TGTGCCAGCAGTTTATCCCTAGCGGACACAGATACGCAGTATTTT. The variable domain in full, completed from reference TRBV28 and TRBJ2-3, reads DVKVTQSSRYLVKRTGEKVFLECVQDMDHENMFWYRQDPGLGLRLIYFSYDVKMKEKGDIPEGYSVSREKKERFSLILESASTNQTSMYLCASSLSLADTDTQYFGPGTRLTVL.

The gene calls are TRBV5-1 and TRBJ2-2; 7 bases are shared with TRBD1. V shed 5 bases and J 4 bases; nucleotides not matched to a gene: 14. This CDR3 region has 17 residues. The germline V gene has CDR1 SGHRS and CDR2 YFSETQ. The chain's CDR3 is CASSTGRGQSGTGELFF. Here the CDR3 DNA reads TGCGCCAGCAGTACGGGCAGGGGACAGTCGGGCACCGGGGAGCTGTTTTTT.

Concerning this clone itself: Other DNA sequences in the same sample also yield this CDR3. The rearrangement joins TRBV5-1 to TRBJ2-3; 8 bases are a match to TRBD2. CDR3 length: 14 amino acids. Germline CDR1 is SGHRS and CDR2 is YFSETQ. Trimming removed 3 bases from V and 6 bases from J; junction bases left unmatched: 6. The CDR3 sequence is CASSSSGREDTQYF. The DNA for the CDR3 is TGCGCCAGCAGCTCCAGCGGGAGAGAGGATACGCAGTATTTT.

This clone has a single count. This sequence joins TRBV7-2 and TRBJ2-7; 8 nucleotides agree with TRBD2. Germline V CDR1 and CDR2: SGHTA, FQGNSA. Trimming cost V 3 bases and J 3 bases; bases outside gene matches: 4. The CDR3 sequence is 14 residues long. The CDR3 DNA follows: TGTGCCAGCAGCTTGAAGCGGGAGAGCTACGAGCAGTACTTC. It yields the protein CASSLKRESYEQYF. Using reference TRBV7-2 and TRBJ2-7 for the parts outside the CDR3, the full variable domain is GAGVSQSPSNKVTEKGKDVELRCDPISGHTALYWYRQSLGQGLEFLIYFQGNSAPDKSGLPSDRFSAERTGGSVSTLTIQRTQQEDSAVYLCASSLKRESYEQYFGPGTRLTVT.

This sequence joins TRBV20-1 and TRBJ1-4; unclear D gene. The germline CDR1 and CDR2 sequences are DFQATT and SNEGSKA (reference sequence). The CDR3 spans 13 residues. Trimming removed 3 bases from V and 4 bases from J, with 9 bases in between. The CDR3 protein is CSASTVLNEKLFF. The CDR3 nucleotides read TGCAGTGCTAGTACGGTCCTTAATGAAAAACTGTTTTTT.

This chain joins TRBV6-5 and TRBJ1-1, with D maybe TRBD1 (5 bases). The ends were cut back, 2 bases at V and 2 bases at J, with 9 bases in the middle. CDR3 length: 14 amino acids. The germline V gene has CDR1 MNHEY and CDR2 SVGAGI. The CDR3 DNA follows: TGTGCCAGCAGTTACCTGGGGCCTAACACTGAAGCTTTCTTT. It yields the protein CASSYLGPNTEAFF.

The chain combines TRBV3-1 (or the pseudogene TRBV3-2) with TRBJ2-1, with TRBD2 identical over 10 bases. The CDR3 runs to 15 residues. The germline V gene has CDR1 LGHDT and CDR2 YNNKEL (reference sequence). V was clipped by 4 bases and J by 8 bases; unmatched bases: 8. The CDR3 DNA is TGTGCCAGCAGCCGTGAGGCTAGCGGGAGTGATGAGCAGTTCTTC. Its translation is CASSREASGSDEQFF.

This chain connects TRBV14 to TRBJ2-7; perhaps TRBD1 as D (6 bases). Trimming shortened V by 1 base and J by 4 bases, and 14 bases separated the two germline ends. Germline V gives CDR1 SGHDN, CDR2 FVKESK. CDR3 length: 15 residues. The CDR3: CASSQAATGLYEQYF. The CDR3 bases are TGTGCCAGCAGCCAAGCCGCGACAGGATTGTACGAGCAGTACTTC.

A note on this clone: Other DNA variants within this sample encode the same CDR3. The rearrangement uses TRBV5-4 and TRBJ2-1, with TRBD2 matching over 8 bases. The CDR3 spans 13 residues. The V gene end was trimmed by 4 bases and the J gene end by 7 bases; junction bases not matched to a gene: 4. CDR1 is SGHNT and CDR2 is YYREEE in the germline V gene (reference sequence). The CDR3 is CASSLTSGNEQFF. The CDR3, as DNA: TGTGCCAGCAGCCTCACTAGCGGTAATGAGCAGTTCTTC.

The rearrangement uses TRBV19 and TRBJ1-6, with 7 bases matching TRBD1. This CDR3 has 13 amino acids. Germline V gene lookup returns CDR1 LNHDA and CDR2 SQIVND (reference sequence). V shed 5 bases and J 14 bases; nucleotides not matched to a gene: 9. This CDR3 is CASSATGDGALHF. The CDR3 DNA is TGTGCCAGTAGTGCAACAGGGGACGGGGCCCTCCACTTT.

This clone was counted a single time. The chain is built from TRBV9 and TRBJ1-2; tentatively, D is TRBD1 (5 bases). The CDR3 spans 16 residues. V shed 0 bases and J shed 8 bases, with 20 bases lying between them. Germline V CDR1 and CDR2: SGDLS, YYNGEE. The CDR3 DNA sequence: TGTGCCAGCAGCGTAGAAGTCCGGGGGACCGGGGCAGGCTACACCTTC. It encodes CASSVEVRGTGAGYTF. Supplemented by reference TRBV9 and TRBJ1-2, the full variable domain reads DSGVTQTPKHLITATGQRVTLRCSPRSGDLSVYWYQQSLDQGLQFLIQYYNGEERAKGNILERFSAQQFPDLHSELNLSSLELGDSALYFCASSVEVRGTGAGYTFGSGTRLTVV.

V is TRBV7-9 and J is TRBJ1-2, with D tentatively TRBD1 (6 bases). Germline assignment: CDR1 SEHNR and CDR2 FQNEAQ (reference sequence). V lost 5 bases and J 3 bases, leaving 16 bases between the germline ends. The CDR3 is 15 amino acids. This CDR3 reads CASSPAPGQHYGYTF. The CDR3 DNA follows: TGTGCCAGCAGCCCGGCCCCGGGACAACACTATGGCTACACCTTC.

CDR3 coding DNA: TGTGCCACCAGCAGAGATCCCTCGGTGACAGGGCACCAGCATTTT. It translates to CATSRDPSVTGHQHF. This chain uses TRBV15 with TRBJ1-5; TRBD1 agrees at 7 bases. The CDR3 spans 15 residues. Per the germline V gene, CDR1 is LNHNV and CDR2 is YYDKDF (reference sequence). The V and J ends lost 0 bases and 12 bases, in that order; junction bases with no gene match: 11.

J is TRBJ2-4 and V is TRBV2, with D possibly being TRBD2 (5 bases). V was clipped by 1 base and J by 4 bases, with 11 bases between them. Looked up from germline, CDR1 is SNHLY and CDR2 is FYNNEI. The CDR3 runs to 15 residues. CDR3 sequence: CASSEGGLEKNIQYF. The CDR3 DNA follows: TGTGCCAGCAGTGAAGGCGGACTCGAAAAAAACATTCAGTACTTC.

This chain joins TRBV3-1 (or the pseudogene TRBV3-2) and TRBJ2-4; 9 bases are shared with TRBD1. Germline CDR1 reads LGHDT; CDR2 reads YNNKEL (reference sequence). The length of the CDR3 is 16 residues. V shed 1 base, J shed 2 bases, and the junction held 3 bases outside the gene matches. CDR3 sequence reads: CASSQVGQGPKNIQYF. The CDR3, as DNA: TGTGCCAGCAGCCAAGTGGGACAGGGCCCCAAAAACATTCAGTACTTC.

The J gene is TRBJ2-7, the V gene TRBV18; 9 bases agree with TRBD2. J lost 3 bases, V lost 2 bases, and 5 bases had no gene match. The CDR3 is made up of 15 amino acids. Germline lookup yields CDR1 KGHSH and CDR2 LQKENI. The CDR3 here is CASSPTSGQRYEQYF. In nucleotides, the CDR3 is TGTGCCAGCTCACCAACTAGCGGGCAACGCTACGAGCAGTACTTC. Filled out from reference TRBV18 and TRBJ2-7, the complete variable domain reads NAGVMQNPRHLVRRRGQEARLRCSPMKGHSHVYWYRQLPEEGLKFMVYLQKENIIDESGMPKERFSAEFPKEGPSILRIQQVVRGDSAAYFCASSPTSGQRYEQYFGPGTRLTVT.

The chain has TRBV11-2 and TRBJ2-7; D might be TRBD2 (5 bases). Germline CDR1 reads SGHAT; CDR2 reads FQNNGV. The CDR3 is 14 amino acids. Trimming shortened V by 5 bases and J by 3 bases, and 14 bases separated the two germline ends. CDR3: CASSPFTGNYEQYF. CDR3 sequence (DNA): TGTGCCAGCAGCCCCTTCACGGGGAACTACGAGCAGTACTTC.

The rearrangement joins TRBV5-1 to TRBJ2-5; 13 positions match TRBD2. The germline CDR1 and CDR2 sequences are SGHRS and YFSETQ. The CDR3 length is 18 residues. V was clipped by 4 bases and J by 2 bases; unmatched bases: 11. The CDR3 here is CASSPYRTSGRNQETQYF. The CDR3, as DNA: TGCGCCAGCAGCCCCTACCGGACTAGCGGGAGAAATCAAGAGACCCAGTACTTC.

The V gene is TRBV7-2, the J gene TRBJ2-3; D possibly corresponds to TRBD2 (6 bases). V was pared by 5 bases and J by 2 bases, with 11 bases between. The CDR3 covers 14 residues. CDR1 SGHTA and CDR2 FQGNSA come from the germline V gene. CDR3 loop: CASSRGGYTDTQYF. DNA of the CDR3: TGTGCCAGCAGCCGGGGAGGATACACAGATACGCAGTATTTT.